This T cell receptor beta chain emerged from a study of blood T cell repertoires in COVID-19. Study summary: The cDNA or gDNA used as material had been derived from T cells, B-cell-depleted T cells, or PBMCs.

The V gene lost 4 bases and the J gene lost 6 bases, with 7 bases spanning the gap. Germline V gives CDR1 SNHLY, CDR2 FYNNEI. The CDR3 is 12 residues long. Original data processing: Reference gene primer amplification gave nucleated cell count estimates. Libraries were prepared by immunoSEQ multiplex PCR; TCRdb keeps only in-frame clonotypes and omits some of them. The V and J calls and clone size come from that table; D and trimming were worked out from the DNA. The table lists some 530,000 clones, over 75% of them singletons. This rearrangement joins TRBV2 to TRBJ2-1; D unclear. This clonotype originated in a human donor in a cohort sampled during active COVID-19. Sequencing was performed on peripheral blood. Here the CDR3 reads CASSANSNEQFF. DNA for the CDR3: TGTGCCAGCAGTGCCAACAGCAATGAGCAGTTCTTC. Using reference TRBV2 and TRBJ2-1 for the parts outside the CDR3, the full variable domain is EPEVTQTPSHQVTQMGQEVILRCVPISNHLYFYWYRQILGQKVEFLVSFYNNEISEKSEIFDDQFSVERPDGSNFTLKIRSTKLEDSAMYFCASSANSNEQFFGPGTRLTVL.